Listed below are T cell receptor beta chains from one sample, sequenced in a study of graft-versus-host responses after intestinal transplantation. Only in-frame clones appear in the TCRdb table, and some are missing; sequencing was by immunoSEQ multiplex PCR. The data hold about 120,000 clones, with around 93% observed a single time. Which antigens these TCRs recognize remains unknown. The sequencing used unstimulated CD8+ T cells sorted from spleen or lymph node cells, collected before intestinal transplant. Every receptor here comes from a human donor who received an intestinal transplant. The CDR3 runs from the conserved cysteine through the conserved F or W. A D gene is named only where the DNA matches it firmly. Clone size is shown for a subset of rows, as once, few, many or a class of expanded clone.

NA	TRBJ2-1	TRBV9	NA	TGTGCCAGCAGCGCAGGGGAGGGAGGGGGCTACAATGAGCAGTTCTTC	CASSAGEGGGYNEQFF
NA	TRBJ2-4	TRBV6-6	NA	TGTGCCAGCAGTTACCCAGGCATTCAGTACTTC	CASSYPGIQYF
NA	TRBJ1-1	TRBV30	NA	TGTGCCTGGGGGGCGAACACTGAAGCTTTCTTT	CAWGANTEAFF
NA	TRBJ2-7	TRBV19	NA	TGTGCCAGTAGTATAGGGACGGGAGACCCCTACGAGCAGTACTTC	CASSIGTGDPYEQYF
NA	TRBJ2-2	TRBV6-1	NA	TGTGCCAGCAGTGAAGCAGGGATTAGCGGCACCGGGGAGCTGTTTTTT	CASSEAGISGTGELFF
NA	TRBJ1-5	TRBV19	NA	TGTGCCAGTAGTATAGGGGGACTTCATAGCAATCAGCCCCAGCATTTT	CASSIGGLHSNQPQHF
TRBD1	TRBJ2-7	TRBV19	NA	TGTGCCAGTAGTTTCACCGACAGGGGACCCTACGAGCAGTACTTC	CASSFTDRGPYEQYF
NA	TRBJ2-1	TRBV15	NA	TGTGCCACCAGCAGAGGTTCCCTCGTCAATGAGCAGTTCTTC	CATSRGSLVNEQFF
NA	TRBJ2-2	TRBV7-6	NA	TGTGCCAGCAGTCCGAATTCCGGGGAGCTGTTTTTT	CASSPNSGELFF
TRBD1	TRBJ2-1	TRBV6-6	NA	TGTGCCAGCCTTGGAAGGCAGGGGGCGTCGGGTGAGCAGTTCTTC	CASLGRQGASGEQFF
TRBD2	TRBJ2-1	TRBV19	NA	TGTGCCAGTAGTATAAGGGCGGGAGTACGTTACAATGAGCAGTTCTTC	CASSIRAGVRYNEQFF
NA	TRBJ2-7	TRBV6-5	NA	TGTGCCAGCAGTTACTCTGCGGGCCGCTACGAGCAGTACTTC	CASSYSAGRYEQYF
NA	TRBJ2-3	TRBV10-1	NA	TGCGCCAGCAGCACCGGGGTTGGAGATACGCAGTATTTT	CASSTGVGDTQYF
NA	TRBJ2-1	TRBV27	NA	TGTGCCAGCAGTTCGGACCCCGAAGGAGACAATGAGCAGTTCTTC	CASSSDPEGDNEQFF
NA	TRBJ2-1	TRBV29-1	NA	TGCAGCGTTGTAAGCATAAGCTCCTACAATGAGCAGTTCTTC	CSVVSISSYNEQFF
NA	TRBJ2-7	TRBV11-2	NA	TGTGCCAGCCTGGATTGGCGGACCTCCTACGAGCAGTACTTC	CASLDWRTSYEQYF
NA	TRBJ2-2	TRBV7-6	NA	TGTGCCAGCAGCTTAGGCAGCCACACCGGGGAGCTGTTTTTT	CASSLGSHTGELFF
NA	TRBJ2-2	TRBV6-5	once	TGTGCCAGCAGTTACTACGGGGCAGCGAACACCGGGGAGCTGTTTTTT	CASSYYGAANTGELFF
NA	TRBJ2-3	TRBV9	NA	TGTGCCAGCAGCCCGCTAAAGGATACGCAGTATTTT	CASSPLKDTQYF
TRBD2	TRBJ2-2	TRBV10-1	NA	TGCGCCAGCGGCCGGGGCGGGGGCACCGGGGAGCTGTTTTTT	CASGRGGGTGELFF
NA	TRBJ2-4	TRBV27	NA	TGTGCCAGCACCCTCCTTACCCTCGGGCCGGGAAACATTCAGTACTTC	CASTLLTLGPGNIQYF
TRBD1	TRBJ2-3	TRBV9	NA	TGTGCCAGCAGCCCGGCGGGACAGGGCCAAGGCACAGATACGCAGTATTTT	CASSPAGQGQGTDTQYF
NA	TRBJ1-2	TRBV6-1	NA	TGTGCCAGCAGTGATAGGGGAGGAGGCTATGGCTACACCTTC	CASSDRGGGYGYTF
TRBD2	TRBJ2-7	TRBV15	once	TGTGCCACCAGCAGAGATGGCGGGAGACCCTACGAGCAGTACTTC	CATSRDGGRPYEQYF
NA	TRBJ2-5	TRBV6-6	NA	TGTGCCAGCAGTAAAACCGGGACTTTCGAAGAGACCCAGTACTTC	CASSKTGTFEETQYF
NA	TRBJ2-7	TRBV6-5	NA	TGTGCCAGCAGTTATCAAGGCGACAACTCCTACGAGCAGTACTTC	CASSYQGDNSYEQYF
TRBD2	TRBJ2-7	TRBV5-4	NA	TGTGCCAGCAGCCCACGGGGGGGCGAGCAGTACTTC	CASSPRGGEQYF
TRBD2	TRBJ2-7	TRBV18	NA	TGTGCCAGCTCACCCCAACCCCGGACTAGCGGGAGTATTGACGAGCAGTACTTC	CASSPQPRTSGSIDEQYF
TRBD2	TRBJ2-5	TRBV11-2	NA	TGTGCCAGCAGCCCGGGACTAGCGGGAGGAGGCCAAGAGACCCAGTACTTC	CASSPGLAGGGQETQYF
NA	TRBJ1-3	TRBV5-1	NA	TGCGCCAGCAGACAATACCTAATTTTGGACGGGACTAACTCTGGAAACACCATATATTTT	CASRQYLILDGTNSGNTIYF
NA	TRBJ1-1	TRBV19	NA	TGTGCCAGTAGTATAACCCGGGAGGGGACTGAAGCTTTCTTT	CASSITREGTEAFF
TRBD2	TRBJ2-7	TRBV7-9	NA	TGTGCAGGAGTAGCGGGAGCCTCCTACGAGCAGTACTTC	CAGVAGASYEQYF
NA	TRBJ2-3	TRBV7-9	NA	TGTGCCAGCAGCTTGGGTTCCCGCGGACAGAGGTACACAGATACGCAGTATTTT	CASSLGSRGQRYTDTQYF
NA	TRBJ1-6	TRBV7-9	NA	TGTGCCAGCAGCTTGGGAGGTTCACCCCTCCACTTT	CASSLGGSPLHF
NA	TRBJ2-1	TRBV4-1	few	TGCGCCAGCACCCCGGGGGACTCCTACAATGAGCAGTTCTTC	CASTPGDSYNEQFF
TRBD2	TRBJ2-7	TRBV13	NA	TGTGCCAGCAGCCACCCCGGGACTAGCCTCTACGAGCAGTACTTC	CASSHPGTSLYEQYF
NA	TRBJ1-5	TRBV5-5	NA	TGTGCCAGCAGCTTGTCCGAGTTATCTGGAGGGGCCTTCAATCAGCCCCAGCATTTT	CASSLSELSGGAFNQPQHF
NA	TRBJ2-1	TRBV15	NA	TGTGCCACCAGCAGAGGACTTATGGAGGGGAGCCTCTACAATGAGCAGTTCTTC	CATSRGLMEGSLYNEQFF
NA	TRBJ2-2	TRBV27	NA	TGTGCCAGCAGTTTAAGGCGGGGTGGGGAGCTGTTTTTT	CASSLRRGGELFF
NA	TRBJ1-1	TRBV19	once	TGTGCCAGTAGTATTGGGGGAGTGAACACTGAAGCTTTCTTT	CASSIGGVNTEAFF
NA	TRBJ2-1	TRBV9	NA	TGTGCCAGCAGCAATGCGGTAGGCTCCTACAATGAGCAGTTCTTC	CASSNAVGSYNEQFF
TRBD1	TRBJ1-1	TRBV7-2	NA	TGTGCCAGCAGCTTAGAAGGGACAGCGAACACTGAAGCTTTCTTT	CASSLEGTANTEAFF